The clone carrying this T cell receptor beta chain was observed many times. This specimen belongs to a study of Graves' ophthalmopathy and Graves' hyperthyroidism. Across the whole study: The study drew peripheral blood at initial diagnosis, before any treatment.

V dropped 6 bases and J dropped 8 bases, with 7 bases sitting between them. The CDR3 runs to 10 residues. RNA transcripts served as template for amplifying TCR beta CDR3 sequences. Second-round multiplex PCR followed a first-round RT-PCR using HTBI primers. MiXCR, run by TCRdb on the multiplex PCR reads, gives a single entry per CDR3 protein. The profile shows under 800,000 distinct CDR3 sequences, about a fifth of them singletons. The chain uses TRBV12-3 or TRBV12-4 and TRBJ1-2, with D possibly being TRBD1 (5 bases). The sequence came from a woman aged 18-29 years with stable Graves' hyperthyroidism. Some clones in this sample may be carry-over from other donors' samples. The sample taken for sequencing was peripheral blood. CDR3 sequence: CASRGLGYTF. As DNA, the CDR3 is TGTGCCAGCAGGGGGCTCGGCTACACCTTC.